This T cell receptor (beta chain) comes out of a study of T cell repertoires in cytomegalovirus infection. Study-wide context: Public TCR beta signatures provided an indication of both CMV infection and a matching HLA type. Study conclusions and caveats: HLA-C-restricted CMV-specific TCR beta clonotypes prevailed in the ex vivo response.

This CDR3 region has 15 residues. V dropped 0 bases and J dropped 3 bases, with 12 bases sitting between them. Germline V gene sequence: CDR1 SGDLS, CDR2 YYNGEE. As concerns this clonotype: The antigen remains undetermined.

A single record per CDR3 protein comes from TCRdb applying MiXCR to the reads. The sample records 700,000 to 900,000 distinct CDR3 sequences, about 27% being singletons. This TCR was recovered from a human donor in good health (CMV status not recorded). Some clones in this sample may be carry-over from other donors' samples. This material consisted of cultured CD8+ T cells from PBMCs, taken from culture after CMV antigen stimulation. This chain connects TRBV9 to TRBJ1-2, with D possibly matching TRBD1 (5 bases). In DNA, the CDR3 is TGTGCCAGCAGCGTAGGTCAGGGAGTACACTATGGCTACACCTTC. This encodes CASSVGQGVHYGYTF.